This is a list of T cell receptor beta chains from one sample in a study of shared clonotypes between healthy human individuals. Some clones are missing from TCRdb's copy, which holds only in-frame ones; the method was immunoSEQ multiplex PCR. The sample has about 600,000 clones; 97% are singletons. The sequencing input was naive CD4+ T cells sorted from blood. The receptors come from a woman aged 25-40 years in good health. CDR3s include the opening cysteine and the closing phenylalanine or tryptophan. The D gene is left open where the match is weak.

j_call d_call v_call cdr3_nt cdr3_aa
TRBJ2-7 TRBD1 TRBV10-2 TGCGCCAGCAGTGAGGGCGCAGGGGGAAGATACGAGCAGTACTTC CASSEGAGGRYEQYF
TRBJ1-2 NA TRBV28 TGTGCCAGCAGTCCGACCGGGACGCCGATTTATGGCTACACCTTC CASSPTGTPIYGYTF
TRBJ2-7 TRBD1 TRBV7-1 TGTGCCTCCCAGAGGCCAGGGGGCCTCTACGAGCAGTACTTC CASQRPGGLYEQYF
TRBJ2-7 NA TRBV19 TGTGCCAGTAGTATAGCCCGGGGGCTGAACGAGCAGTACTTC CASSIARGLNEQYF
TRBJ2-5 NA TRBV30 TGTGCCTGGAGTGCGGTGAGTCAAGAGACCCAGTACTTC CAWSAVSQETQYF
TRBJ2-7 NA TRBV10-3 TGTGCCATCAGTGGAGGCGGGGTTAACTCCTACGAGCAGTACTTC CAISGGGVNSYEQYF
TRBJ2-6 NA TRBV5-1 TGCGCCAGCCTGGACACCTCTGGGGCCAACGTCCTGACTTTC CASLDTSGANVLTF
TRBJ2-7 TRBD2 TRBV5-1 TGCGCCAGCAGCTTGGCGGGCAGTCCTAGCGGGAGCTGGTACGAGCAGTACTTC CASSLAGSPSGSWYEQYF
TRBJ1-3 NA TRBV11-2 TGTGCCAGCAGCCCGGACCACATTGGAAACACCATATATTTT CASSPDHIGNTIYF
TRBJ1-1 TRBD1 TRBV5-5 TGTGCCAGCAGCTTGGACAGGGGTAACACTGAAGCTTTCTTT CASSLDRGNTEAFF
TRBJ2-7 NA TRBV6-6 TGTGCCAGCAGCCCATTCACCCTAGGCGGCGGCGAGCAGTACTTC CASSPFTLGGGEQYF
TRBJ2-7 NA TRBV11-2 TGTGCCAGCAGCTTACCAAGCTCCTACGAGCAGTACTTC CASSLPSSYEQYF
TRBJ2-2 TRBD2 TRBV9 TGTGCCAGCAGCCCGATTGGGACTAGCCCGAACACCGGGGAGCTGTTTTTT CASSPIGTSPNTGELFF
TRBJ2-4 NA TRBV9 TGTGCCAGCAGCCCCAGGGACAATAAGCTAGCCAAAAACATTCAGTACTTC CASSPRDNKLAKNIQYF
TRBJ1-2 NA TRBV5-5 TGTGCCAGCAGCTTGAGGGTGGTTAGTGACTATGGCTACACCTTC CASSLRVVSDYGYTF
TRBJ2-7 TRBD2 TRBV6-5 TGTGCCAGCAGTTCATTTGAAGCGGGAGGGTCGTACGAGCAGTACTTC CASSSFEAGGSYEQYF
TRBJ2-1 TRBD2 TRBV10-3 TGTGCCATCAGTGAGTCGGGGACTAGCGGGCTGGGTATAGATGAGCAGTTCTTC CAISESGTSGLGIDEQFF
TRBJ2-7 NA TRBV2 TGTGCCAGCAGTGAATGGGGGTCCTACGAGCAGTACTTC CASSEWGSYEQYF
TRBJ2-2 NA TRBV28 TGTGCCAGCAATCCCCACCAGAGTCCAGGGAGGACCGGGGAGCTGTTTTTT CASNPHQSPGRTGELFF
TRBJ1-2 NA TRBV5-4 TGTGCCAGCCTGGGGTCGGGGCGCTATGGCTACACCTTC CASLGSGRYGYTF
TRBJ2-3 NA TRBV28 TGTGCCAGCAGTTTATCGGGCACAGATACGCAGTATTTT CASSLSGTDTQYF
TRBJ1-1 TRBD1 TRBV6-1 TGTGCCAGCCTAGCCAGGGGGGACACTGAAGCTTTCTTT CASLARGDTEAFF
TRBJ2-3 NA TRBV12-2 TGTGCAAGTCGCCTTTACTTCGGGGATACGCAGTATTTT CASRLYFGDTQYF
TRBJ1-5 NA TRBV27 TGTGCCAGCAGTCCCCGGGGGGGCGGTCAGCCCCAGCATTTT CASSPRGGGQPQHF
TRBJ2-5 NA TRBV5-4 TGTGCCAGCAGCTTGGTATCAGAAGAGACCCAGTACTTC CASSLVSEETQYF
TRBJ2-2 NA TRBV7-7 TGTGCCAGCAGCCCCCCCTACCTACGTAGGGACACCGGGGAGCTGTTTTTT CASSPPYLRRDTGELFF
TRBJ2-4 NA TRBV21-1 TGTGCCAGCAGCACAAGGCAGGGATGTGACATTCAGTACTTC CASSTRQGCDIQYF
TRBJ1-5 NA TRBV28 TGTGCCAGCAGAAACCCTAACAACGGAGGCAATCAGCCCCAGCATTTT CASRNPNNGGNQPQHF
TRBJ1-2 NA TRBV4-2 TGTGCCAGCAGCCAACCCCCAGGGAGTCCTAACTATGGCTACACCTTC CASSQPPGSPNYGYTF
TRBJ1-3 NA TRBV10-3 TGTGCCGCTAGGGACAACTCTGGAAACACCATATATTTT CAARDNSGNTIYF
TRBJ2-7 NA TRBV6-5 TGTGCCAGCAGGCGGGACAGCTCCTACGAGCAGTACTTC CASRRDSSYEQYF